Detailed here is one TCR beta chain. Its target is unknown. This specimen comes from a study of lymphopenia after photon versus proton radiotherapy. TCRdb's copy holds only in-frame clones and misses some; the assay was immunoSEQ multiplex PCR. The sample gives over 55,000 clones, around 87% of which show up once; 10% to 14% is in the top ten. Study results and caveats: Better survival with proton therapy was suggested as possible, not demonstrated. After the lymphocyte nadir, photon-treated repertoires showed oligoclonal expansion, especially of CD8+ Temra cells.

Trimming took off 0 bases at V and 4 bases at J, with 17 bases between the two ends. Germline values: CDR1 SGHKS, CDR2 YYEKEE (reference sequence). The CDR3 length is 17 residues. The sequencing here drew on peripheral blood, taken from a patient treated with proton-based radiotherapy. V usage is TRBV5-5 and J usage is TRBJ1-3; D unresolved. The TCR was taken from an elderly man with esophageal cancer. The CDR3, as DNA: TGTGCCAGCAGCTTGGGGGATGAGGGTTTGCCCGGAAACACCATATATTTT. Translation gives CASSLGDEGLPGNTIYF. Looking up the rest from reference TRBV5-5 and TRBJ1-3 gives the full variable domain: DAGVTQSPTHLIKTRGQQVTLRCSPISGHKSVSWYQQVLGQGPQFIFQYYEKEERGRGNFPDRFSARQFPNYSSELNVNALLLGDSALYLCASSLGDEGLPGNTIYFGEGSWLTVV.